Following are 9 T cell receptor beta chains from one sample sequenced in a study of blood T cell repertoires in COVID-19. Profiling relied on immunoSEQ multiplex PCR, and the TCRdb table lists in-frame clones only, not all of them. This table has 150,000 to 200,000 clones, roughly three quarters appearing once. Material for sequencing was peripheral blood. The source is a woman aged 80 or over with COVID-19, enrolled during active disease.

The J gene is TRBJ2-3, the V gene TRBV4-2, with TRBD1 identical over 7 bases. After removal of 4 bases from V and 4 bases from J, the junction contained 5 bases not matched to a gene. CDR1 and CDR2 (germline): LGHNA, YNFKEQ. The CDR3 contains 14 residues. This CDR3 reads CASSPGTAPDTQYF. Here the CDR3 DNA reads TGTGCCAGCAGCCCCGGGACAGCACCAGATACGCAGTATTTT.

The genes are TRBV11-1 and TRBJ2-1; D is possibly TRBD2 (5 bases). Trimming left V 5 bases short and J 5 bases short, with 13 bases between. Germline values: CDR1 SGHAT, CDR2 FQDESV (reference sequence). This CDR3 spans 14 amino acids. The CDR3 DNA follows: TGTGCCAGCAGCATTTGGACTGCGGACAATGAGCAGTTCTTC. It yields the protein CASSIWTADNEQFF.

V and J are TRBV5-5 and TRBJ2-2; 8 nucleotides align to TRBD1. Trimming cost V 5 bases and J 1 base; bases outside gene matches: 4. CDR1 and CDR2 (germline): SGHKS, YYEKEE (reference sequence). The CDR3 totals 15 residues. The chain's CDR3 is CASRTGQGNTGELFF. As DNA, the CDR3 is TGTGCCAGCAGGACCGGACAGGGGAACACCGGGGAGCTGTTTTTT. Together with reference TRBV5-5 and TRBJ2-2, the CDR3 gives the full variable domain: DAGVTQSPTHLIKTRGQQVTLRCSPISGHKSVSWYQQVLGQGPQFIFQYYEKEERGRGNFPDRFSARQFPNYSSELNVNALLLGDSALYLCASRTGQGNTGELFFGEGSRLTVL.

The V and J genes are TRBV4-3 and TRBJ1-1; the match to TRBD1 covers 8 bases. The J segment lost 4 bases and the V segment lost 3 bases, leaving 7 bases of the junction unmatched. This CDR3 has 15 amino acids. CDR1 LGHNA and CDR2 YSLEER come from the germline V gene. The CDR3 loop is CASSQADRGATEAFF. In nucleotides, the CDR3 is TGCGCCAGCAGCCAGGCCGACAGGGGCGCCACTGAAGCTTTCTTT.

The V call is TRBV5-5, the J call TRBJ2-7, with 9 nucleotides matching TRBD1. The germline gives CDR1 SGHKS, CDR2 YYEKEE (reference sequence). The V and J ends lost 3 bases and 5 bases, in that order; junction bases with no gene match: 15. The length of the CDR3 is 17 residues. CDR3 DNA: TGTGCCAGCAGCTCCCGAACCGGACAGGGGATAGTTGACGAGCAGTACTTC. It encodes CASSSRTGQGIVDEQYF.

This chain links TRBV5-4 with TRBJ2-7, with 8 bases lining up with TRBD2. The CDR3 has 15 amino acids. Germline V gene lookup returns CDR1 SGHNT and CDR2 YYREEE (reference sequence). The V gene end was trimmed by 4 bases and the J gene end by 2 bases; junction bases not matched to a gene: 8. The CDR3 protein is CASSRESSGTYEQYF. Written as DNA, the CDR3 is TGTGCCAGCAGCCGTGAGAGTAGCGGGACCTACGAGCAGTACTTC.

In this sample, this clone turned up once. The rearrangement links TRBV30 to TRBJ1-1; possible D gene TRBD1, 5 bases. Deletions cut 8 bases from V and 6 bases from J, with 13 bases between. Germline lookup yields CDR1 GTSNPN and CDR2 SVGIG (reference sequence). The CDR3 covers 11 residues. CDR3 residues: CARGGSPEAFF. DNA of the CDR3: TGTGCCCGGGGGGGGAGTCCTGAAGCTTTCTTT.

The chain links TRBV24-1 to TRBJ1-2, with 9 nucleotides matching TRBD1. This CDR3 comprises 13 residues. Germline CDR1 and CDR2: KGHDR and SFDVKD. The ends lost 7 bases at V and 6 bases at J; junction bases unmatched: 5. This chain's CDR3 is CATRPWTGDGYTF. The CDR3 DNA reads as TGTGCCACCAGACCCTGGACAGGGGATGGCTACACCTTC.

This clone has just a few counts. DNA of the CDR3: TGTGCCAGTAGTATGGGCAGATTGAACACTGAAGCTTTCTTT. As protein: CASSMGRLNTEAFF. The rearrangement uses TRBV19 and TRBJ1-1; D unclear. The CDR3 totals 14 residues. Germline V gene data show CDR1 as LNHDA and CDR2 as SQIVND (reference sequence). V lost 3 bases and J lost 0, with 8 bases in between.